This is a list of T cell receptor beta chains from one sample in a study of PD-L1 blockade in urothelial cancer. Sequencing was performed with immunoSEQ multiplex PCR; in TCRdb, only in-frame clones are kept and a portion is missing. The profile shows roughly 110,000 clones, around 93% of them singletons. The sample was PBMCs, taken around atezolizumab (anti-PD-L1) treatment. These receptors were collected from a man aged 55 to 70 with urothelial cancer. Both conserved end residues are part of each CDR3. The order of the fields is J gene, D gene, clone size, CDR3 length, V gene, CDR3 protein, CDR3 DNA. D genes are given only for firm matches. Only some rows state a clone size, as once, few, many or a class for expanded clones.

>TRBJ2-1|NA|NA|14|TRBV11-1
CASREGGALGEQFF
TGTGCCAGCAGGGAGGGGGGGGCTCTTGGTGAGCAGTTCTTC
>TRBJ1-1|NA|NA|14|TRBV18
CASSPAGLNTEAFF
TGTGCCAGCTCACCAGCGGGGTTGAACACTGAAGCTTTCTTT
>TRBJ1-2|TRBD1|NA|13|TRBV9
CASSVQLQGDYTF
TGTGCCAGCAGCGTACAATTACAGGGGGACTACACCTTC
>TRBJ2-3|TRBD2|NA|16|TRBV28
CASTLIPGLATQSWYF
TGTGCCAGCACCTTAATCCCGGGACTAGCGACACAGTCCTGGTATTTT
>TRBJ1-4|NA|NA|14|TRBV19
CASSLQLSNEKLFF
TGTGCCAGTAGCCTACAGCTGTCTAATGAAAAACTGTTTTTT
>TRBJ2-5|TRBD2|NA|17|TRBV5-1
CASSLSAGGQYQETQYF
TGCGCCAGCAGCTTGTCAGCGGGGGGCCAGTACCAAGAGACCCAGTACTTC
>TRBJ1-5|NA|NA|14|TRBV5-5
CASSLAVSNQPQHF
TGTGCCAGCAGCTTGGCGGTTAGCAATCAGCCCCAGCATTTT
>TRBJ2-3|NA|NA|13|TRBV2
CASHLLSTDTQYF
TGTGCCAGCCACCTACTGTCCACAGATACGCAGTATTTT
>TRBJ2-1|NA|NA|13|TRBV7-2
CASAEGLRNEQFF
TGTGCCAGCGCAGAGGGCCTCCGGAATGAGCAGTTCTTC
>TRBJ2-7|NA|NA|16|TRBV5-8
CASSLAGRRGTNEQYF
TGTGCCAGCAGCTTGGCGGGGAGGCGGGGAACGAACGAGCAGTACTTC
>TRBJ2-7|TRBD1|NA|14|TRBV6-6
CASSYGTGTYEQYF
TGTGCCAGCAGTTACGGGACAGGGACCTACGAGCAGTACTTC
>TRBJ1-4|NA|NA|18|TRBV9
CASSPSGHGSGFTEKLFF
TGTGCCAGCAGCCCCAGCGGGCATGGGTCCGGGTTTACTGAAAAACTGTTTTTT
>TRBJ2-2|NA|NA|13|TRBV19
CASSIGFGGELFF
TGTGCCAGTAGTATAGGCTTCGGGGGGGAGCTGTTTTTT
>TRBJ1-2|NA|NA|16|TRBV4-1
CASSQPGGGRRYGYTF
TGCGCCAGCAGCCAACCTGGGGGAGGCAGGCGATATGGCTACACCTTC
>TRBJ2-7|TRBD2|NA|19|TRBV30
CAWRARRLLAGGPLGEQYF
TGTGCCTGGAGGGCCAGGCGGCTTTTAGCGGGGGGGCCACTCGGCGAGCAGTACTTC
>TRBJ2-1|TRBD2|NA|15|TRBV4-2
CASSPIAGGHNEQFF
TGTGCCAGCAGTCCTATAGCGGGAGGTCACAATGAGCAGTTCTTC
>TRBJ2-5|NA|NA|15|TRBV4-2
CASSQKGGAEETQYF
TGTGCCAGCAGCCAAAAGGGGGGGGCAGAAGAGACCCAGTACTTC
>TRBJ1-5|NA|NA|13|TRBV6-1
CASSDVANQPQHF
TGTGCCAGCAGTGATGTGGCTAATCAGCCCCAGCATTTT
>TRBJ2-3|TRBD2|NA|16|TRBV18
CASSRGLAGGTDTQYF
TGTGCCAGCTCAAGGGGACTAGCGGGGGGCACAGATACGCAGTATTTT
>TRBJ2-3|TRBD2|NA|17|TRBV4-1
CASSQDRRESLRDTQYF
TGCGCCAGCAGCCAAGATAGGCGGGAGAGTCTTAGGGATACGCAGTATTTT
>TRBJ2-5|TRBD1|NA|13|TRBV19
CASRTGGQETQYF
TGTGCCAGTAGAACAGGGGGACAAGAGACCCAGTACTTC
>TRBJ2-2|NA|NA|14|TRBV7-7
CASSPRTVTGELFF
TGTGCTAGCAGCCCACGTACGGTCACCGGGGAGCTGTTTTTT
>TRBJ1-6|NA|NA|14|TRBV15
CATSRDVYNSPLHF
TGTGCCACCAGCCGAGACGTCTATAATTCACCCCTCCACTTT
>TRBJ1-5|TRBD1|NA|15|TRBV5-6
CASSLADRDNQPQHF
TGTGCCAGCAGCTTGGCAGACAGGGACAATCAGCCCCAGCATTTT
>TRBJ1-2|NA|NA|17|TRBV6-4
CASSVNKSGRGNYGYTF
TGTGCCAGCAGTGTAAATAAAAGTGGCAGGGGCAACTATGGCTACACCTTC
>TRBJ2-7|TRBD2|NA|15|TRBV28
CASSSRLAGRYEQYF
TGTGCCAGCAGTTCCAGACTAGCGGGAAGGTACGAGCAGTACTTC
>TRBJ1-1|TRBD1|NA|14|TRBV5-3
CARSPFDRETEAFF
TGTGCCAGAAGCCCTTTCGACAGGGAAACTGAAGCTTTCTTT
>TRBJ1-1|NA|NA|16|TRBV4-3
CASSQVIGQGYTEAFF
TGCGCCAGCAGCCAAGTAATCGGGCAGGGATACACTGAAGCTTTCTTT
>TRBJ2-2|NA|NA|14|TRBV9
CASSGRGNTGELFF
TGTGCCAGCAGCGGGAGGGGGAACACCGGGGAGCTGTTTTTT
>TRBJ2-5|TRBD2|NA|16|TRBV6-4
CASSASVAGVGETQYF
TGTGCCAGCAGTGCGTCAGTAGCGGGAGTAGGAGAGACCCAGTACTTC
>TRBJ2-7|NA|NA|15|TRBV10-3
CAISDLRLSTYEQYF
TGTGCCATCAGTGATCTGAGACTTTCCACCTACGAGCAGTACTTC
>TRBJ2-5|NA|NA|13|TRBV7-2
CASSLEPLRVYHF
TGTGCCAGCAGCTTAGAGCCCCTCAGGGTCTATCACTTC
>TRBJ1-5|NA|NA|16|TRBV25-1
CASSEGGPDFNQPQHF
TGTGCCAGCAGTGAAGGTGGGCCAGATTTCAATCAGCCCCAGCATTTT
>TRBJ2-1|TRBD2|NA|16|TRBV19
CASSTWTRRPHNEQFF
TGTGCCAGTAGTACCTGGACTAGGAGGCCGCACAATGAGCAGTTCTTC
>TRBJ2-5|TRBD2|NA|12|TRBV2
CATGLAGETQYF
TGTGCCACAGGACTAGCGGGAGAGACCCAGTACTTC
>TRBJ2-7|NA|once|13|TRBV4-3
CASSQGASYEQYF
TGCGCCAGCAGCCAGGGAGCTTCCTACGAGCAGTACTTC
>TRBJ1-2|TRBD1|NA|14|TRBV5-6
CASSLAQGGYGYTF
TGTGCCAGCAGCTTGGCGCAGGGGGGCTATGGCTACACCTTC
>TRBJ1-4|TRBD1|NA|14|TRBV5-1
CASSLDRGLEKLFF
TGCGCCAGCAGCTTGGACAGGGGGCTCGAAAAACTGTTTTTT
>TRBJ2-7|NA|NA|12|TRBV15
CATSHQGTSTFF
TGTGCCACCAGTCACCAGGGGACATCTACCTTCTTC
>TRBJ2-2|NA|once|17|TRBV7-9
CASSPLLGQGQAGELFF
TGTGCCAGCAGCCCTCTCCTTGGTCAGGGGCAGGCCGGGGAGCTGTTTTTT
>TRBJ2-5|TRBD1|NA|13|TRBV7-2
CASSFNRGETQYF
TGTGCCAGCAGCTTCAACAGGGGTGAGACCCAGTACTTC
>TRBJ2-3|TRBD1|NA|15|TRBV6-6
CASSGPGQDTDTQYF
TGTGCCAGCAGTGGCCCGGGACAGGACACAGATACGCAGTATTTT
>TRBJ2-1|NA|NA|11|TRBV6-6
CASSVYNEQFF
TGTGCCAGCAGCGTCTACAATGAGCAGTTCTTC
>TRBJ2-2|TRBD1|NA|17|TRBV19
CASSIIFGTGPAGELFF
TGTGCCAGTAGTATCATTTTTGGGACAGGGCCCGCCGGGGAGCTGTTTTTT
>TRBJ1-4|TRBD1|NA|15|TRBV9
CASSRGTATNEKLFF
TGTGCCAGCAGCCGCGGGACAGCAACTAATGAAAAACTGTTTTTT
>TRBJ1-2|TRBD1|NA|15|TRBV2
CASRITGVQLHGYTF
TGTGCCAGCAGGATTACAGGGGTTCAGCTCCATGGCTACACCTTC
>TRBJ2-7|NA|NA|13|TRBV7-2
CASSLGQIYEQYF
TGTGCCAGCAGCTTAGGACAAATCTACGAGCAGTACTTC